The 20 T cell receptor beta chains below were found in one sample sequenced in a study of T cell responses to AZD1222 COVID-19 vaccine. TCRdb's copy holds only in-frame clones and misses some; the assay was immunoSEQ multiplex PCR. The data hold 90,000 to 150,000 clones, with around nine tenths observed a single time. The sequencing used peripheral blood, collected on day 0 of AZD1222 vaccination. These receptors were collected from an adult in good health.

This clone came up once. The rearrangement links TRBV4-3 to TRBJ2-7; tentative D call: TRBD2 (6 bases). The CDR3 is 13 residues long. The ends were cut back, 0 bases at V and 4 bases at J, with 7 bases in the middle. The V gene's germline CDR1 is LGHNA and CDR2 YSLEER. This CDR3 reads CASSQDGGYEQYF. DNA of the CDR3: TGCGCCAGCAGCCAAGATGGGGGGTACGAGCAGTACTTC.

The chain joins TRBV9 to TRBJ1-6, with D unresolved. The CDR3 is made up of 14 amino acids. Trimming left V 0 bases short and J 8 bases short, with 9 bases between. Germline V lookup: CDR1 SGDLS, CDR2 YYNGEE. In DNA form, the CDR3 reads TGTGCCAGCAGCGTAGGCCGAGGGTATTCACCCCTCCACTTT. Amino acid sequence: CASSVGRGYSPLHF.

The CDR3 sequence is CASSSTTGGREKLFF. As DNA, the CDR3 is TGTGCCAGCAGCTCCACGACAGGGGGCCGGGAAAAACTGTTTTTT. This chain joins TRBV7-9 and TRBJ1-4; TRBD1 agrees at 10 bases. J lost 8 bases, V lost 4 bases, and 7 bases had no gene match. This CDR3 is 15 amino acids long. Germline V gene data show CDR1 as SEHNR and CDR2 as FQNEAQ (reference sequence).

The count of this clone is one. The J gene is TRBJ2-5, the V gene TRBV11-2; 8 bases fit TRBD2. V lost 2 bases to trimming and J lost 5 bases; unmatched junction nucleotides: 4. CDR1 is SGHAT and CDR2 is FQNNGV in the germline V gene. There are 14 residues in the CDR3. CDR3 sequence: CASSLSGRLETQYF. The DNA for the CDR3 is TGTGCCAGCAGCTTAAGCGGGAGACTGGAGACCCAGTACTTC.

This clone was picked up one time. The V gene is TRBV4-3, the J gene TRBJ2-7, with 10 bases that match TRBD1. Germline CDR1 is LGHNA and CDR2 is YSLEER. Trimming at V came to 3 bases and at J to 4 bases, leaving 6 bases not matched to a gene. This CDR3 is built from 15 residues. As DNA, the CDR3 is TGCGCCAGCAGCCATAGGACAGGGGGGGAATACGAGCAGTACTTC. Translated: CASSHRTGGEYEQYF.

CDR3 sequence reads: CASSLAGTHPTDTQYF. CDR3 in DNA: TGTGCCAGCAGCTTAGCGGGGACACATCCGACAGATACGCAGTATTTT. The rearrangement joins TRBV7-9 to TRBJ2-3, with D maybe TRBD1 (6 bases). CDR1 is SEHNR, CDR2 FQNEAQ, per germline (reference sequence). This CDR3 has 16 residues. The germline V and J ends were trimmed by 0 bases and 3 bases, with 13 bases remaining between them.

This sequence joins TRBV6-2 or TRBV6-3 and TRBJ2-5; D is possibly TRBD1 (5 bases). Germline V gene lookup returns CDR1 MNHEY and CDR2 SVGEGT. This CDR3 region has 14 residues. V was shortened by 8 bases and J by 5 bases, with 18 bases between the two germline ends. Here the CDR3 DNA reads TGTGCCAGCCGCCCCTGGGGCGGTGGGGAGACCCAGTACTTC. It codes for CASRPWGGGETQYF.

V gene TRBV27 combines with J gene TRBJ2-6, with a weak D call TRBD2 (5 bases). The V end lost 6 bases, the J end lost 4 bases, and 10 bases lay between the germline ends. This CDR3 has 14 amino acids. From germline, CDR1 is MNHEY and CDR2 SMNVEV (reference sequence). CDR3 residues: CASSGDYGANVLTF. The CDR3 DNA reads as TGTGCCAGCAGCGGGGATTACGGGGCCAACGTCCTGACTTTC. The full variable domain, rest sourced from reference TRBV27 and TRBJ2-6, is EAQVTQNPRYLITVTGKKLTVTCSQNMNHEYMSWYRQDPGLGLRQIYYSMNVEVTDKGDVPEGYKVSRKEKRNFPLILESPSPNQTSLYFCASSGDYGANVLTFGAGSRLTVL.

This clone was picked up one time. The chain has TRBV3-1 (or the pseudogene TRBV3-2) and TRBJ1-2; tentatively, D is TRBD1 (6 bases). The germline gives CDR1 LGHDT, CDR2 YNNKEL (reference sequence). The ends were cut back, 6 bases at V and 6 bases at J, with 14 bases in the middle. The CDR3 has 13 residues. The DNA of the CDR3 is TGTGCCAGCAGTCGATCAGCAGGGGATGGCTACACCTTC. It encodes CASSRSAGDGYTF.

This clone was counted a single time. V usage is TRBV12-5 and J usage is TRBJ2-1, with 7 bases aligning to TRBD2. This CDR3 spans 14 amino acids. Germline CDR1 LGHNT, CDR2 FRNRAP. After removal of 3 bases from V and 7 bases from J, the junction contained 6 bases not matched to a gene. This chain's CDR3 is CASGLGEGGNEQFF. The CDR3 DNA sequence: TGTGCTAGTGGTTTAGGGGAGGGTGGAAATGAGCAGTTCTTC.

The V and J genes are TRBV28 and TRBJ1-1, with D perhaps matching TRBD1 (6 bases). CDR3 length: 12 amino acids. CDR1 is MDHEN, CDR2 SYDVKM, per germline. V was pared by 6 bases and J by 6 bases, with 11 bases between. CDR3 loop: CASSRDTPEAFF. The CDR3 DNA reads TGTGCCAGCAGCCGGGACACCCCTGAAGCTTTCTTT.

This chain links TRBV7-2 with TRBJ1-5; 9 bases are a match to TRBD1. This CDR3 is 16 amino acids long. Germline CDR1 SGHTA, CDR2 FQGNSA. V lost 5 bases, J lost 0 bases, and 5 bases stayed unmatched. The CDR3 nucleotides are TGTGCCAGCAGCAACGGACAGGGGAATAGCAATCAGCCCCAGCATTTT. Its translation: CASSNGQGNSNQPQHF.

V usage is TRBV9 and J usage is TRBJ2-5; TRBD2 aligns across 9 bases. The V gene end was trimmed by 0 bases and the J gene end by 3 bases; junction bases not matched to a gene: 6. This CDR3 comprises 16 residues. CDR1 SGDLS and CDR2 YYNGEE come from the germline V gene. The CDR3 protein is CASSVEASGKEETQYF. As DNA, the CDR3 is TGTGCCAGCAGCGTAGAGGCTAGCGGGAAAGAAGAGACCCAGTACTTC.

The chain joins TRBV4-1 to TRBJ1-3; D might be TRBD1 (5 bases). Germline CDR1 reads MGHRA; CDR2 reads YSYEKL. The ends were cut back, 1 base at V and 5 bases at J, with 9 bases in the middle. There are 14 residues in the CDR3. CDR3 protein: CASSQVPGRNTIYF. In DNA form, the CDR3 reads TGCGCCAGCAGCCAAGTTCCGGGGCGAAACACCATATATTTT.

J is TRBJ2-1 and V is TRBV7-2; 10 nucleotides agree with TRBD2. Germline V CDR1 and CDR2: SGHTA, FQGNSA. This CDR3 is built from 16 residues. V gave up 1 base and J gave up 5 bases; unmatched junction bases: 5. The DNA for the CDR3 is TGTGCCAGCAGCTTAGTCGGGCTAGCGGGAGACAATGAGCAGTTCTTC. Residues: CASSLVGLAGDNEQFF.

This clone has ten or more counts. The J gene is TRBJ1-2, the V gene TRBV28; the D gene is possibly TRBD1 (6 bases). Germline CDR1 and CDR2: MDHEN and SYDVKM. V was shortened by 7 bases and J by 4 bases, with 10 bases between the two germline ends. CDR3 length: 12 residues. The CDR3 reads CASNRDTYGYTF. DNA for the CDR3: TGTGCCAGCAACCGGGACACCTATGGCTACACCTTC.

The chain employs TRBV4-3 and TRBJ1-5; D remains unclear. Trimming cost V 2 bases and J 6 bases, with 8 bases left between them. CDR1 is LGHNA and CDR2 is YSLEER in the germline V gene. The CDR3 sequence is 13 residues long. The CDR3 is CASSQSRLQPQHF. The DNA for the CDR3 is TGCGCCAGCAGCCAATCCAGACTTCAGCCCCAGCATTTT.

The chain carries TRBV11-3 and TRBJ2-5; the D is unclear. Trimming removed 2 bases from V and 3 bases from J, with 4 bases in between. This CDR3 is built from 12 residues. Germline V CDR1 and CDR2: SGHNT, YENEEA. The CDR3: CASSLREETQYF. CDR3 nucleotides: TGTGCCAGCAGCTTACGGGAAGAGACCCAGTACTTC.

The chain recombines TRBV4-3 with TRBJ2-1; 10 bases match TRBD2. This CDR3 region has 17 residues. V was pared by 1 base and J by 6 bases, with 9 bases of the junction left unmatched. CDR1 LGHNA and CDR2 YSLEER come from the germline V gene. This CDR3 is CASSQAFTSGASNEQFF. The CDR3 DNA reads as TGCGCCAGCAGCCAAGCGTTTACTAGCGGGGCGAGCAATGAGCAGTTCTTC.

The chain recombines TRBV19 with TRBJ2-1; TRBD2 agrees at 9 bases. CDR1 and CDR2 from the germline V gene are LNHDA and SQIVND (reference sequence). The trim removed 7 bases at V and 4 bases at J, leaving 8 bases unmatched. This CDR3 has 15 amino acids. This CDR3 is CASNMTSGAYNEQFF. CDR3 DNA: TGTGCCAGTAATATGACTAGCGGAGCTTACAATGAGCAGTTCTTC. Drawing the rest from reference TRBV19 and TRBJ2-1, the complete variable domain is DGGITQSPKYLFRKEGQNVTLSCEQNLNHDAMYWYRQDPGQGLRLIYYSQIVNDFQKGDIAEGYSVSREKKESFPLTVTSAQKNPTAFYLCASNMTSGAYNEQFFGPGTRLTVL.